These 7 T cell receptor beta chains share one sample of origin, sequenced in a study of control samples from healthy donors and cancer patients. The repertoire was sequenced with immunoSEQ multiplex PCR; TCRdb's copy has only in-frame clones and lacks some. Of approximately 94,000 clones in the sample, 70% to 85% were seen once. Input material: PBMCs. Every receptor here comes from a man aged 70 or older with lung cancer.

Regarding this clone: This sample also contains other DNA sequences that code for the same CDR3. The chain joins TRBV11-2 to TRBJ2-7, with TRBD2 matching over 9 bases. CDR3 length: 15 residues. The germline CDR1 and CDR2 sequences are SGHAT and FQNNGV. J gave up 2 bases and V 3 bases, and 5 bases lay outside the gene matches. CDR3 DNA: TGTGCCAGCAGCTTTGGGCGGGGGGGGACCTACGAGCAGTACTTC. Protein product: CASSFGRGGTYEQYF. The full variable domain, completed using reference TRBV11-2 and TRBJ2-7, is EAGVAQSPRYKIIEKRQSVAFWCNPISGHATLYWYQQILGQGPKLLIQFQNNGVVDDSQLPKDRFSAERLKGVDSTLKIQPAKLEDSAVYLCASSFGRGGTYEQYFGPGTRLTVT.

This clone was observed once. V gene TRBV2 combines with J gene TRBJ2-7; 7 bases are shared with TRBD1. The V gene end was trimmed by 4 bases and the J gene end by 1 base; junction bases not matched to a gene: 7. Germline V lookup: CDR1 SNHLY, CDR2 FYNNEI. CDR3 length: 15 amino acids. The CDR3 region has the DNA TGTGCCAGCAGTGGTGGGACAGCCTATTCCTACGAGCAGTACTTC. Amino acid sequence: CASSGGTAYSYEQYF.

The CDR3, as DNA: TGTGCCAGCAAACCCGGGACAAATACCGGGGAGCTGTTTTTT. This gives the protein CASKPGTNTGELFF. V usage is TRBV2 and J usage is TRBJ2-2; tentative D call: TRBD1 (6 bases). Looked up from germline, CDR1 is SNHLY and CDR2 is FYNNEI. Trimming took off 7 bases at V and 5 bases at J, with 14 bases between the two ends. The CDR3 is made up of 14 amino acids.

The J gene is TRBJ2-2, the V gene TRBV15; no firm D call. Germline V lookup: CDR1 LNHNV, CDR2 YYDKDF (reference sequence). V was trimmed by 0 bases and J by 4 bases, leaving 6 bases between them. This CDR3 has 14 amino acids. CDR3 DNA sequence: TGTGCCACCAGCAGAGATCTGATCACCGGGGAGCTGTTTTTT. Its protein is CATSRDLITGELFF.

The V gene is TRBV10-3, the J gene TRBJ1-5; 7 bases agree with TRBD1. In germline, CDR1 is ENHRY, CDR2 SYGVKD. The V and J ends lost 5 bases and 5 bases, in that order; junction bases with no gene match: 9. The length of the CDR3 is 15 residues. The CDR3: CAISRQGGEDQPQHF. Here the CDR3 DNA reads TGTGCCATCAGTAGACAGGGTGGAGAGGATCAGCCCCAGCATTTT.

The gene calls are TRBV27 and TRBJ2-1; the match to TRBD2 covers 8 bases. The CDR3 extends over 14 amino acids. Germline V gene lookup returns CDR1 MNHEY and CDR2 SMNVEV (reference sequence). With 7 bases clipped from V and 0 bases from J, the junction kept 2 bases outside the gene matches. The DNA of the CDR3 is TGTGCCAGCAAGGCGGGGGGCTCCTACAATGAGCAGTTCTTC. This codes for CASKAGGSYNEQFF.

Regarding this clone: Other DNA sequences in the same sample also yield this CDR3. This chain uses TRBV5-1 with TRBJ2-5; D perhaps matches TRBD2 (5 bases). The CDR3 is 14 residues long. Germline CDR1 reads SGHRS; CDR2 reads YFSETQ. The V end was cut by 5 bases, the J end by 1 base, with 12 bases between. CDR3 DNA: TGCGCCAGCAGTCTCGCGGGCGGCCAAGAGACCCAGTACTTC. As protein: CASSLAGGQETQYF.